The source of this T cell receptor beta chain is a study of cytomegalovirus exposure and HLA in healthy donors. Despite likely unrecorded immune exposures, the donors were nominally healthy at the time of sampling. Comments on this clone: Antigen specificity is unknown.

This CDR3 region has 12 residues. The germline V gene has CDR1 SNHLY and CDR2 FYNNEI. V lost 6 bases, J lost 1 base, and 7 bases lay in between. Notes on the study in general: In a later analysis, CMV-associated beta chains were mostly HLA-associated, it appeared. Per a prior analysis, the majority of TCR beta V segments were productive roughly 90% or roughly 30% of the time.

The primer mix had 60 Vbeta and 13 Jbeta primers. The authors' processing: In a later analysis, the count reached some 75 million unique TCR beta chains, with 9 million to 11 million shared. Sequencing was performed with immunoSEQ multiplex PCR; in TCRdb, only in-frame clones are kept and a portion is missing. V, J and clone size were drawn from that table, and D and trimming were deduced from the DNA. In total, the table holds about 160,000 clones. The chain carries TRBV2 and TRBJ2-7; D is unresolved. The TCR sequence derives from a man under 40 in good health and CMV-seronegative. Material: PBMCs. DNA for the CDR3: TGTGCCAGCAGCCCCTATTCCTACGAGCAGTACTTC. Protein: CASSPYSYEQYF.